Shown below are 17 T cell receptor beta chains from a single sample sequenced in a study of CD8+ T cells in alopecia areata. Treatment given: oral pan-JAK inhibitor, 5-10 mg twice daily. Sequencing templates came from extracted RNA that was reverse transcribed into cDNA. Measured with immunoSEQ multiplex PCR; TCRdb has only the in-frame clones, and not every one. The data hold tens of thousands of clones, with about two thirds observed a single time. The sample here was CD8+ T cells sorted from blood, taken around week 42, from a patient treated with tofacitinib. These receptors all come from a human donor with alopecia areata.

The chain carries TRBV7-2 and TRBJ1-2; a possible D gene is TRBD1 (5 bases). V was trimmed by 5 bases and J by 0 bases, leaving 10 bases between them. Germline CDR1 and CDR2: SGHTA and FQGNSA. CDR3 length: 14 amino acids. The CDR3 region is CASSPTDPNYGYTF. DNA for the CDR3: TGTGCCAGCAGCCCGACAGATCCTAACTATGGCTACACCTTC.

The V and J genes are TRBV7-9 and TRBJ2-2; 11 nucleotides align to TRBD1. The CDR3 has 15 amino acids. CDR1 is SEHNR and CDR2 is FQNEAQ in the germline V gene (reference sequence). The J segment lost 6 bases and the V segment lost 6 bases, leaving 6 bases of the junction unmatched. The CDR3 bases are TGTGCCAGCAGGCCACCGGGACAGGGGGCCGGGGAGCTGTTTTTT. Translating it yields CASRPPGQGAGELFF.

To note about this clone: Other DNA sequences in the same sample also yield this CDR3. CDR3 in DNA: TGTGCCAGCAGTCCGAGCGGGGGGGAAAGCTCCTACGAGCAGTACTTC. Translated, it gives CASSPSGGESSYEQYF. This chain connects TRBV27 to TRBJ2-7, with 10 nucleotides matching TRBD2. This CDR3 has 16 residues. CDR1 and CDR2 from the germline V gene are MNHEY and SMNVEV (reference sequence). Trimming removed 5 bases from V and 0 bases from J; junction bases left unmatched: 7.

The rearrangement uses TRBV5-6 and TRBJ1-1, with TRBD1 identical over 8 bases. The germline V gene encodes CDR1 SGHDT and CDR2 YYEEEE. V was clipped by 1 base and J by 5 bases; unmatched bases: 4. The CDR3 has 14 amino acids. CDR3 nucleotide sequence: TGTGCCAGCAGCTTGCCGCAGGGGGCGACTGAAGCTTTCTTT. It specifies CASSLPQGATEAFF.

Notes on this clone: The same CDR3 can be traced to other DNA sequences in this sample. V gene TRBV25-1 combines with J gene TRBJ2-7, with 7 bases aligning to TRBD1. With 6 bases clipped from V and 3 bases from J, the junction kept 8 bases outside the gene matches. The CDR3 has 14 residues. CDR1 and CDR2 from the germline V gene are MGHDK and SYGVNS. CDR3 sequence (DNA): TGTGCCAGCAGCCTGACAGGGTACGGCTACGAGCAGTACTTC. Translated, it gives CASSLTGYGYEQYF.

The table lists this clone with a few counts. V gene TRBV29-1 combines with J gene TRBJ1-2; D is undetermined. The germline V and J ends were trimmed by 6 bases and 4 bases, with 15 bases remaining between them. This CDR3 is 13 amino acids long. CDR1 is SQVTM, CDR2 ANQGSEA, per germline. The CDR3 region is CSVLIDTSYGYTF. CDR3 DNA sequence: TGCAGCGTCCTGATCGACACCTCCTATGGCTACACCTTC.

This clone was seen a single time. The chain couples TRBV15 to TRBJ1-1; D gene uncertain. Germline V gives CDR1 LNHNV, CDR2 YYDKDF (reference sequence). The CDR3 sequence is 14 residues long. Trimming shortened V by 5 bases and J by 1 base, and 11 bases separated the two germline ends. Here the CDR3 reads CATSRNTQNTEAFF. The CDR3 coding sequence is TGTGCCACCAGCCGGAACACCCAGAACACTGAAGCTTTCTTT.

This clone turned up a few times. The chain recombines TRBV7-2 with TRBJ2-5, with 9 bases fitting TRBD1. The CDR3 contains 15 residues. Germline assignment: CDR1 SGHTA and CDR2 FQGNSA. After removal of 4 bases from V and 5 bases from J, the junction contained 8 bases not matched to a gene. The CDR3 here is CASSYRDRAMETQYF. The CDR3 DNA is TGTGCCAGCAGCTACCGGGACAGGGCGATGGAGACCCAGTACTTC.

The chain joins TRBV30 to TRBJ2-7; 12 nucleotides line up with TRBD1. With 1 base clipped from V and 2 bases from J, the junction kept 3 bases outside the gene matches. This CDR3 comprises 15 residues. Germline V gives CDR1 GTSNPN, CDR2 SVGIG (reference sequence). The CDR3 spells CAWSAGTGGAYEQYF. For the CDR3, the DNA is TGTGCCTGGAGTGCCGGGACAGGGGGCGCCTACGAGCAGTACTTC.

The genes are TRBV5-6 and TRBJ1-5; 7 bases fit TRBD1. V gave up 3 bases and J gave up 0 bases; unmatched junction bases: 6. From germline, CDR1 is SGHDT and CDR2 YYEEEE. There are 16 residues in the CDR3. The CDR3 region is CASSSTGDPSNQPQHF. The CDR3 bases are TGTGCCAGCAGCTCTACAGGGGACCCTAGCAATCAGCCCCAGCATTTT. The entire variable domain, with the rest obtained from reference TRBV5-6 and TRBJ1-5, is as follows: DAGVTQSPTHLIKTRGQQVTLRCSPKSGHDTVSWYQQALGQGPQFIFQYYEEEERQRGNFPDRFSGHQFPNYSSELNVNALLLGDSALYLCASSSTGDPSNQPQHFGDGTRLSIL.

The V and J genes are TRBV6-6 and TRBJ2-7, with D perhaps matching TRBD1 (5 bases). Germline V lookup: CDR1 MNHNY, CDR2 SVGAGI (reference sequence). Trimming cost V 2 bases and J 1 base, with 12 bases left between them. There are 15 residues in the CDR3. DNA for the CDR3: TGTGCCAGCAGTTACGGGGCGGAGACTTCCTACGAGCAGTACTTC. Amino acids: CASSYGAETSYEQYF.

The chain carries TRBV6-5 and TRBJ1-2; possible D gene TRBD1, 6 bases. The germline CDR1 and CDR2 sequences are MNHEY and SVGAGI. This CDR3 region has 13 residues. Trimming cost V 4 bases and J 6 bases, with 12 bases left between them. The CDR3 bases are TGTGCCAGCAGTTCACCCAACAGGGATGGCTACACCTTC. Translation: CASSSPNRDGYTF.

This clone was counted only a few times. The CDR3: CASSGDVGDEQFF. The CDR3 DNA reads as TGCGCCAGCAGCGGCGACGTAGGGGATGAGCAGTTCTTC. The chain uses TRBV4-3 and TRBJ2-1; D is perhaps TRBD1 (5 bases). V was shortened by 5 bases and J by 8 bases, with 13 bases between the two germline ends. Germline V gene data show CDR1 as LGHNA and CDR2 as YSLEER. The length of the CDR3 is 13 residues.

The V and J genes are TRBV9 and TRBJ2-1; the match to TRBD1 covers 10 bases. The V gene end was trimmed by 2 bases and the J gene end by 9 bases; junction bases not matched to a gene: 8. Germline CDR1 and CDR2: SGDLS and YYNGEE. The CDR3 covers 15 residues. The chain's CDR3 is CASSVRDRGIGEQFF. CDR3 nucleotides: TGTGCCAGCAGCGTCAGGGACAGGGGTATCGGTGAGCAGTTCTTC.

This chain links TRBV19 with TRBJ2-5; D may correspond to TRBD1 or TRBD2 (7 bases each). The CDR3 has 13 amino acids. The ends were cut back, 3 bases at V and 5 bases at J, with 10 bases in the middle. CDR1 is LNHDA, CDR2 SQIVND, per germline (reference sequence). This CDR3 is CASSIQGGETQYF. The CDR3 nucleotides are TGTGCCAGTAGTATCCAGGGGGGGGAGACCCAGTACTTC.

The rearrangement uses TRBV5-1 and TRBJ2-1, with a tentative D call TRBD1 (5 bases). The germline V gene encodes CDR1 SGHRS and CDR2 YFSETQ. The CDR3 totals 16 residues. The V end lost 0 bases, the J end lost 6 bases, and 16 bases lay between the germline ends. The CDR3 DNA reads as TGCGCCAGCAGCTTGGCCGACAGTGGTCAGGGCAATGAGCAGTTCTTC. Translated: CASSLADSGQGNEQFF. The full variable domain, its missing parts supplied by reference TRBV5-1 and TRBJ2-1, is KAGVTQTPRYLIKTRGQQVTLSCSPISGHRSVSWYQQTPGQGLQFLFEYFSETQRNKGNFPGRFSGRQFSNSRSEMNVSTLELGDSALYLCASSLADSGQGNEQFFGPGTRLTVL.

J is TRBJ1-1 and V is TRBV27, with a possible D match to TRBD1 (6 bases). The germline V gene encodes CDR1 MNHEY and CDR2 SMNVEV (reference sequence). Trimming cost V 4 bases and J 5 bases, with 17 bases left between them. This CDR3 comprises 15 residues. The CDR3 nucleotides are TGTGCCAGCAGTTCGCTCGATGGGGGCGCGACTGAAGCTTTCTTT. Protein sequence: CASSSLDGGATEAFF.